This T cell receptor (beta chain) originates from a study of T cells after yellow fever vaccination. TCRdb used MiXCR to reprocess the 5' RACE reads, holding one entry per CDR3 protein. This sample has some 340,000 distinct CDR3 sequences, with approximately 12% found just once. The TCR originated in a young man who received the YFV17D yellow fever vaccine. The source was CD4+ T cells sorted from PBMCs, collected 45 days after the yellow fever booster vaccination.

CDR3 protein: CASSRQGNSPLHF. As DNA, the CDR3 is TGTGCCAGCAGTCGACAGGGGAATTCACCCCTCCACTTT. This chain joins TRBV28 and TRBJ1-6; TRBD1 matches 8 bases. J lost 7 bases, V lost 5 bases, and 1 base had no gene match. This CDR3 has 13 residues. CDR1 is MDHEN and CDR2 is SYDVKM in the germline V gene.